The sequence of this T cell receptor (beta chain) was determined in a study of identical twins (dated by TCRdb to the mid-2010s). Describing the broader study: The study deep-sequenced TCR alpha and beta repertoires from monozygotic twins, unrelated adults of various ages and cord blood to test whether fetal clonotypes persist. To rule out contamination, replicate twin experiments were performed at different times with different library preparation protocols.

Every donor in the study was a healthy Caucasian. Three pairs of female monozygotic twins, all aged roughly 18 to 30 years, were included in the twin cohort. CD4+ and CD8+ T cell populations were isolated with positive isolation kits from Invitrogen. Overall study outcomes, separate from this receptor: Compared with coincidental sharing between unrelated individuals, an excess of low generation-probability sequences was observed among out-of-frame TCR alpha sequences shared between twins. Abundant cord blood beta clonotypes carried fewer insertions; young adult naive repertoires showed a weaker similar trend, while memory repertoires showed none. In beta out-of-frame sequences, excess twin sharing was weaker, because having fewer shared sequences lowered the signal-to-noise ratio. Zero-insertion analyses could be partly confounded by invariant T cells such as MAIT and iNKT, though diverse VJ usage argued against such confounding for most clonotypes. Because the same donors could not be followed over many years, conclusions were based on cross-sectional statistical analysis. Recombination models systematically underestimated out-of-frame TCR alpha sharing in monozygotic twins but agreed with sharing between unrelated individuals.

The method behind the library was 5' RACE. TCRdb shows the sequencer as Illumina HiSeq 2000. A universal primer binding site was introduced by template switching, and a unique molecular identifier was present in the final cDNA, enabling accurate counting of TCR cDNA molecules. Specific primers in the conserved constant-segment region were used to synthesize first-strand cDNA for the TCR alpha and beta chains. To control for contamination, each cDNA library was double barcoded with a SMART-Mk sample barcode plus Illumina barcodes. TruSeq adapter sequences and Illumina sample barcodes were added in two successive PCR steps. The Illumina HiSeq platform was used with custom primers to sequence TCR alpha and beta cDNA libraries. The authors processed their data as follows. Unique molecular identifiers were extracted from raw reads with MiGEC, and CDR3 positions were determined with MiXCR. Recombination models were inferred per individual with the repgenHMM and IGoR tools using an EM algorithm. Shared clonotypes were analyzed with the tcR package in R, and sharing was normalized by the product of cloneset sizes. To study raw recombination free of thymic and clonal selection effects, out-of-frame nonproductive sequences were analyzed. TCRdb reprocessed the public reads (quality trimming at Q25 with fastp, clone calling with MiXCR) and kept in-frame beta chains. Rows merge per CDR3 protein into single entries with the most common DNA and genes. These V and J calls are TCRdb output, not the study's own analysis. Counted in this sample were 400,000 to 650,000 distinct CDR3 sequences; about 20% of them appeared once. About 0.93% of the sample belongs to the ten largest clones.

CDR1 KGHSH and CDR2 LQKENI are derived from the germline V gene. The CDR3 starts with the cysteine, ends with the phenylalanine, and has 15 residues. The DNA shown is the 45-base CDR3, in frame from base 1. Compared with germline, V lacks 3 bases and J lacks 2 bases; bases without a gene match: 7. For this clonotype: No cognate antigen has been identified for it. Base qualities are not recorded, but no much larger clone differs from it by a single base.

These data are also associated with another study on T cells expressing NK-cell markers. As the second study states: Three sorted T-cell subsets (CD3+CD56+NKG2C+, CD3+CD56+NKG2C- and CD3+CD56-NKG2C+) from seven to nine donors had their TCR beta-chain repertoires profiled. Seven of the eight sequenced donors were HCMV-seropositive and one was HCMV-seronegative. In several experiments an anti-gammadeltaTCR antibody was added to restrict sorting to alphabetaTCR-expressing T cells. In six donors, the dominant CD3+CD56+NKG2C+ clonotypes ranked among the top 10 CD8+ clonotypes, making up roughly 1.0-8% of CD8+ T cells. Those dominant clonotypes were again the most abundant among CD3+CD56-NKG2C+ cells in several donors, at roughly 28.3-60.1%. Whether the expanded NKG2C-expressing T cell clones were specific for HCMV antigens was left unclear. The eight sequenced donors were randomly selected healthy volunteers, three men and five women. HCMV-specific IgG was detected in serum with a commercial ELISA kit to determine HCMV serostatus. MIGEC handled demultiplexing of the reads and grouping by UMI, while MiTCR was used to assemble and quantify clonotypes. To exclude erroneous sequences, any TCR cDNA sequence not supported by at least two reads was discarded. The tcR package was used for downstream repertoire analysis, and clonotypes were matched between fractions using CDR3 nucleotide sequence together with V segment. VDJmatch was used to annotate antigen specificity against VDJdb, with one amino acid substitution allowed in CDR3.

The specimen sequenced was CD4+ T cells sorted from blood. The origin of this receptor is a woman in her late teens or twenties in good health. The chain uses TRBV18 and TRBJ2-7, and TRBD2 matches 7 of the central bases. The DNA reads TGTGCCAGCTCACCCCAAAGCGGGGCCCCCTACGAGCAGTACTTC. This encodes CASSPQSGAPYEQYF. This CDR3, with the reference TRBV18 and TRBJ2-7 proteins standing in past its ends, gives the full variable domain NAGVMQNPRHLVRRRGQEARLRCSPMKGHSHVYWYRQLPEEGLKFMVYLQKENIIDESGMPKERFSAEFPKEGPSILRIQQVVRGDSAAYFCASSPQSGAPYEQYFGPGTRLTVT.